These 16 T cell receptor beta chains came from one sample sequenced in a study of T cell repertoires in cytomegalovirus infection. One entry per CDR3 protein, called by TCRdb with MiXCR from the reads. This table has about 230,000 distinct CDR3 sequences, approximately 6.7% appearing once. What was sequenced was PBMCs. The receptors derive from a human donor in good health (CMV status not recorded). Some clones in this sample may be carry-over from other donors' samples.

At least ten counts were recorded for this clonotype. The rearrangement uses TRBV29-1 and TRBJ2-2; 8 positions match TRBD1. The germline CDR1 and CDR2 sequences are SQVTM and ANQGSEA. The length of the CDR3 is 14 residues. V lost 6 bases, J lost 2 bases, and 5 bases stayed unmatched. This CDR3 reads CSVADRGNTGELFF. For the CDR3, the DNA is TGCAGCGTCGCTGACAGGGGTAACACCGGGGAGCTGTTTTTT.

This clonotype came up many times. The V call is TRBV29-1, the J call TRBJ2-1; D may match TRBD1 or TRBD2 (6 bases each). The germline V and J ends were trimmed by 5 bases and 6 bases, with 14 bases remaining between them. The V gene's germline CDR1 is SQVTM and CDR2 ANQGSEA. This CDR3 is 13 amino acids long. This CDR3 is CSVKEGDFNEQFF. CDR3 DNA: TGCAGCGTTAAGGAGGGGGACTTCAATGAGCAGTTCTTC.

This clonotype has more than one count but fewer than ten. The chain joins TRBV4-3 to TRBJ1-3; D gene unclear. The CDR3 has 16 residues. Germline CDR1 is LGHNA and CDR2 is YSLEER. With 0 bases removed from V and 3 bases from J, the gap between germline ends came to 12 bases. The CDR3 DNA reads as TGCGCCAGCAGCCAAGATCGTGGGATCGTTGGAAACACCATATATTTT. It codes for CASSQDRGIVGNTIYF.

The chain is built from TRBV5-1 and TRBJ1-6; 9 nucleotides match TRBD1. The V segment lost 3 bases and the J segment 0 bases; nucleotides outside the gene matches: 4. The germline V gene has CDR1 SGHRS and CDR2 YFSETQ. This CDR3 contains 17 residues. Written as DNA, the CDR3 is TGCGCCAGCAGCTGGGTACAGGGGGCCTCCTATAATTCACCCCTCCACTTT. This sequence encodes CASSWVQGASYNSPLHF.

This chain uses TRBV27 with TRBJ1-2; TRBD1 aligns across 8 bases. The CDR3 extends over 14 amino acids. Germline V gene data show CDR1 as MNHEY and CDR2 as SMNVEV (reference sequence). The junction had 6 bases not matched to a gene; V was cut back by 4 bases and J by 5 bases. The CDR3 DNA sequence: TGTGCCAGCAGTTCCCCGGGACAGGAGTATGGCTACACCTTC. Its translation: CASSSPGQEYGYTF.

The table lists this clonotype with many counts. In DNA form, the CDR3 reads TGTGCCAGCAGCTTGACGGGGGACACTGAAGCTTTCTTT. Encoded protein: CASSLTGDTEAFF. The chain is built from TRBV12-3 or TRBV12-4 and TRBJ1-1, with a possible D match to TRBD1 (5 bases). V lost 6 bases and J 3 bases, leaving 11 bases between the germline ends. The CDR3 length is 13 residues.

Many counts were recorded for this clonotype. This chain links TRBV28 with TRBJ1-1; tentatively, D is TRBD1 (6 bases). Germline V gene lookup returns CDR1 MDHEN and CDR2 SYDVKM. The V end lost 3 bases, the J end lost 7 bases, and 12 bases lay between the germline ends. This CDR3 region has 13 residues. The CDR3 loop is CASSFGGAGEAFF. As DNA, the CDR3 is TGTGCCAGCAGTTTCGGGGGCGCGGGTGAAGCTTTCTTT.

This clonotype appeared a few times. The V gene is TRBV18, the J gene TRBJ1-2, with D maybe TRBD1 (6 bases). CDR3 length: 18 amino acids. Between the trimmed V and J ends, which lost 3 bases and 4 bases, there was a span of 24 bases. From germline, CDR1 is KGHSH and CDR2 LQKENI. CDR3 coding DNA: TGTGCCAGCTCACCGCCGGGCTCGACAGGAGCCAAGTTCTATGGCTACACCTTC. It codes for CASSPPGSTGAKFYGYTF.

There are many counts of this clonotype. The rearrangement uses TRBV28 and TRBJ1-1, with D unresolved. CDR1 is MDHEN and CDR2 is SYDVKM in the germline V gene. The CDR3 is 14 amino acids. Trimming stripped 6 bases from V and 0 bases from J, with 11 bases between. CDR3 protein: CASRGDGMNTEAFF. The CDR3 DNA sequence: TGTGCCAGCAGGGGAGACGGCATGAACACTGAAGCTTTCTTT.

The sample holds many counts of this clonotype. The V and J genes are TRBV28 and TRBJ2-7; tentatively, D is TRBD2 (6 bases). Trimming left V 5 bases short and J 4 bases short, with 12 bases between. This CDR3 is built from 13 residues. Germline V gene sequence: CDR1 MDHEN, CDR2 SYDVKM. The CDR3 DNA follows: TGTGCCAGCAGTCCCTTAGCGGATTACGAGCAGTACTTC. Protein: CASSPLADYEQYF.

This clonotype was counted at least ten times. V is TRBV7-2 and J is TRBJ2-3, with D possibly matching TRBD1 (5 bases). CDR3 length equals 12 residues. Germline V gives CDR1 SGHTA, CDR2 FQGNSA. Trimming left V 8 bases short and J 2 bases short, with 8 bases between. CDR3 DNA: TGTGCCAGCGCCAGGGACACAGATACGCAGTATTTT. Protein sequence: CASARDTDTQYF.

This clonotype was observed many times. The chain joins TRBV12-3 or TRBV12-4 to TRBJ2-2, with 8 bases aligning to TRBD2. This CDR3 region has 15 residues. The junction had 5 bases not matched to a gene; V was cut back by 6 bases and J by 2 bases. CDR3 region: CASSKRGLNTGELFF. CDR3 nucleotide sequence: TGTGCCAGCAGCAAGCGGGGGCTTAACACCGGGGAGCTGTTTTTT.

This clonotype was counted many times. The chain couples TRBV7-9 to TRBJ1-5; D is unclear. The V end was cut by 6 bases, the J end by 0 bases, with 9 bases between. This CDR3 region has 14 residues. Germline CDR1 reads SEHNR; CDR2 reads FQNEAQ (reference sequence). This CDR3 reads CASSGPSSNQPQHF. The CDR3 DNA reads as TGTGCCAGCAGTGGGCCGAGTAGCAATCAGCCCCAGCATTTT.

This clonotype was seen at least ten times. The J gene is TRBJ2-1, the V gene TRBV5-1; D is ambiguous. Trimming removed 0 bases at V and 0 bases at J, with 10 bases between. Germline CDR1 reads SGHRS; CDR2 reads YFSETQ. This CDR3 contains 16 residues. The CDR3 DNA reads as TGCGCCAGCAGCTTGGCCGGCCCCTCCTCCTACAATGAGCAGTTCTTC. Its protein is CASSLAGPSSYNEQFF. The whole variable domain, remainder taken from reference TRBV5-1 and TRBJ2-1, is KAGVTQTPRYLIKTRGQQVTLSCSPISGHRSVSWYQQTPGQGLQFLFEYFSETQRNKGNFPGRFSGRQFSNSRSEMNVSTLELGDSALYLCASSLAGPSSYNEQFFGPGTRLTVL.

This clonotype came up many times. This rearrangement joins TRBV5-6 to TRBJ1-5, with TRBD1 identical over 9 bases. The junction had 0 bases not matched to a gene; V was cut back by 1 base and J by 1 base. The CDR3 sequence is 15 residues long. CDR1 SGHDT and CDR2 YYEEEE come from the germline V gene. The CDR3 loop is CASSLTGGSNQPQHF. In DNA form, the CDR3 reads TGTGCCAGCAGCTTGACAGGGGGCAGCAATCAGCCCCAGCATTTT.

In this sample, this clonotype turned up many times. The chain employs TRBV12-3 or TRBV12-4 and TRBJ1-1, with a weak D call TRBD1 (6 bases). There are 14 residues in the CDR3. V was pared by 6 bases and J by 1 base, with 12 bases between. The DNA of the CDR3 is TGTGCCAGCAGGTCCAAGGGGGGGAACACTGAAGCTTTCTTT. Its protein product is CASRSKGGNTEAFF.